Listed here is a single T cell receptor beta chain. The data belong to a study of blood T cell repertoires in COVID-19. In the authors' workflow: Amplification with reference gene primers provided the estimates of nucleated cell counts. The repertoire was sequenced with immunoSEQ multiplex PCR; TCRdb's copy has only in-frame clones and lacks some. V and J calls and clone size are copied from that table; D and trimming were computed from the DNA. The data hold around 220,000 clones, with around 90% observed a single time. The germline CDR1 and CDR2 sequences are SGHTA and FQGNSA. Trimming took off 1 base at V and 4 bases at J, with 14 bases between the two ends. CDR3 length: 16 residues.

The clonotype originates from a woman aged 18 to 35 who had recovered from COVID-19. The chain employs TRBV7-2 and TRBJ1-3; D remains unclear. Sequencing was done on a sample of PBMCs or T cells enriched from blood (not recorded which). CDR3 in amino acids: CASSLGSQAGGNTIYF. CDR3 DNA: TGTGCCAGCAGCTTAGGATCGCAGGCGGGGGGAAACACCATATATTTT.